A selection of T cell receptor beta chains follows, all from one sample in a study of cytomegalovirus exposure and HLA in healthy donors. Profiled with immunoSEQ multiplex PCR; TCRdb holds only in-frame clones, not every one. The sample yields 95,000 to 150,000 clones, roughly three fifths seen once. Material: PBMCs. The receptor set was obtained from a man younger than 35 in good health and CMV-seronegative. CDR3s include the opening cysteine and the closing phenylalanine or tryptophan. The order of the fields is CDR3 length, D gene, clone size, V gene, J gene, CDR3 protein, CDR3 DNA. The D gene is left open where the match is weak. Not every row has a clone size; where given, it reads once, few, many or a size class.

12,-,-,TRBV18,TRBJ1-1,CASSRRTVEAFF,TGTGCCAGCTCACGGCGGACAGTTGAAGCTTTCTTT
17,TRBD2,-,TRBV30,TRBJ2-3,CAWSSAGLAGVADTQYF,TGTGCCTGGAGTTCAGCGGGACTAGCGGGAGTCGCAGATACGCAGTATTTT
17,-,-,TRBV15,TRBJ1-4,CATSREVGVSANEKLFF,TGTGCCACCAGCAGGGAAGTAGGAGTCTCGGCTAATGAAAAACTGTTTTTT
15,TRBD2,-,TRBV9,TRBJ2-5,CASSVGAGFGETQYF,TGTGCCAGCAGCGTAGGAGCGGGATTCGGGGAGACCCAGTACTTC
14,TRBD1,few,TRBV5-5,TRBJ1-2,CASSPGTANYGYTF,TGTGCCAGCAGCCCCGGGACAGCAAACTATGGCTACACCTTC
15,TRBD1,-,TRBV15,TRBJ2-3,CATSSSRGRTDTQYF,TGTGCCACCAGCAGTAGCAGGGGGCGCACAGATACGCAGTATTTT
14,-,-,TRBV12-5,TRBJ2-1,CASGLTGTRDEQFF,TGTGCTAGTGGTTTAACCGGGACAAGGGATGAGCAGTTCTTC
14,TRBD1,few,TRBV5-6,TRBJ1-5,CASSYRQGLGPQHF,TGTGCCAGCAGCTACCGACAGGGGCTAGGCCCCCAGCATTTT
15,-,once,TRBV9,TRBJ2-7,CASSINGDPTYEQYF,TGTGCCAGCAGCATCAACGGAGATCCAACCTACGAGCAGTACTTC
13,-,-,TRBV19,TRBJ1-5,CASIGRDNQPQHF,TGTGCCAGTATAGGCAGGGACAATCAGCCCCAGCATTTT
13,TRBD1,-,TRBV7-2,TRBJ2-5,CASSADRVQTQYF,TGTGCCAGCAGCGCCGACAGGGTTCAGACCCAGTACTTC
15,TRBD2,-,TRBV15,TRBJ2-5,CATSRGLAGVETQYF,TGTGCCACCAGCAGGGGATTAGCGGGTGTAGAGACCCAGTACTTC
15,TRBD1,-,TRBV2,TRBJ1-5,CASSRDRAGNQPQHF,TGTGCCAGCAGCAGGGACAGGGCGGGCAATCAGCCCCAGCATTTT
19,TRBD2,-,TRBV30,TRBJ2-1,CAWSVRGAGGSNLLNEQFF,TGTGCCTGGAGTGTACGCGGAGCGGGGGGCTCCAATCTTTTAAATGAGCAGTTCTTC
15,-,-,TRBV6-6,TRBJ1-6,CASSYQGSYNSPLHF,TGTGCCAGCAGTTACCAGGGCTCCTATAATTCACCCCTCCACTTT
14,-,few,TRBV5-1,TRBJ1-4,CASSLWQGNEKLFF,TGCGCCAGCAGCTTGTGGCAGGGGAATGAAAAACTGTTTTTT
15,TRBD1,once,TRBV7-3,TRBJ1-2,CASSVQGAPSYGYTF,TGTGCCAGCAGCGTACAGGGGGCGCCCAGCTATGGCTACACCTTC
15,-,-,TRBV9,TRBJ2-1,CASSVAGGSYNEQFF,TGTGCCAGCAGCGTAGCCGGGGGTTCCTACAATGAGCAGTTCTTC
16,-,-,TRBV19,TRBJ1-2,CASRRGFVGENYGYTF,TGTGCCAGTAGAAGGGGGTTCGTGGGAGAAAACTATGGCTACACCTTC
14,-,once,TRBV5-4,TRBJ2-2,CASISPLNTGELFF,TGTGCCAGCATTTCTCCGTTGAACACCGGGGAGCTGTTTTTT
14,-,-,TRBV28,TRBJ1-4,CASSFEGSGEKLFF,TGTGCCAGCAGTTTTGAGGGATCTGGGGAAAAACTGTTTTTT
14,TRBD2,few,TRBV7-7,TRBJ2-3,CASSPGGAVDTQYF,TGTGCCAGCAGCCCGGGGGGGGCGGTCGATACGCAGTATTTT
17,TRBD2,few,TRBV7-9,TRBJ2-3,CASSLAGLAGVTDTQYF,TGTGCCAGCAGCTTAGCAGGACTAGCGGGAGTAACAGATACGCAGTATTTT
13,-,-,TRBV30,TRBJ2-3,CAWSRGGADTQYF,TGTGCCTGGAGTCGGGGCGGGGCAGATACGCAGTATTTT
13,TRBD1,-,TRBV15,TRBJ1-1,CATSRHRGTEAFF,TGTGCCACCAGCAGACACAGGGGGACTGAAGCTTTCTTT
20,-,-,TRBV21-1,TRBJ2-2,CASSNYPRDRARGGTGELFF,TGTGCCAGCAGCAATTACCCCCGGGACAGGGCCCGAGGTGGCACCGGGGAGCTGTTTTTT
10,-,-,TRBV9,TRBJ2-3,CASSRDTQYF,TGTGCCAGCAGCCGGGATACGCAGTATTTT
15,TRBD2,-,TRBV19,TRBJ2-3,CASSTTSGSSNTQYF,TGTGCCAGTAGTACCACTAGCGGGAGCTCGAATACGCAGTATTTT
20,TRBD2,-,TRBV27,TRBJ2-1,CASSPWGLAGGKSSYNEQFF,TGTGCCAGCAGCCCGTGGGGACTAGCGGGGGGGAAGAGCTCCTACAATGAGCAGTTCTTC
18,-,-,TRBV9,TRBJ2-3,CASSATLHSSAGTDTQYF,TGTGCCAGCAGCGCAACACTCCATTCTAGCGCGGGCACAGATACGCAGTATTTT
13,-,-,TRBV7-9,TRBJ2-5,CASSSRGAETQYF,TGTGCCAGCAGCTCACGGGGTGCGGAGACCCAGTACTTC
17,-,-,TRBV30,TRBJ2-1,CAWSDGGRAGSYNEQFF,TGTGCCTGGAGTGATGGGGGAAGGGCGGGGTCCTACAATGAGCAGTTCTTC
15,TRBD2,-,TRBV5-4,TRBJ2-1,CASKTSKDTYNEQFF,TGTGCCAGCAAGACTAGCAAAGATACCTACAATGAGCAGTTCTTC
13,TRBD1,-,TRBV19,TRBJ2-4,CASSHKGQNIQYF,TGTGCCAGTAGTCATAAGGGACAGAACATTCAGTACTTC
13,-,-,TRBV19,TRBJ2-7,CASSHGRGSLPFF,TGTGCCAGTAGCCACGGTAGAGGGTCCCTCCCCTTCTTC
10,-,-,TRBV7-9,TRBJ1-1,CASSLTRAFF,TGTGCCAGCAGCTTAACGAGGGCTTTCTTT
15,-,-,TRBV4-1,TRBJ1-1,CASSQESLANTEAFF,TGCGCCAGCAGCCAAGAGTCCTTAGCGAACACTGAAGCTTTCTTT
15,-,-,TRBV28,TRBJ1-1,CASSLRSPGVTEAFF,TGTGCCAGCAGTTTACGATCGCCGGGGGTCACTGAAGCTTTCTTT
18,-,-,TRBV4-3,TRBJ1-3,CASSQDQAGPVSGNTIYF,TGCGCCAGCAGCCAAGATCAGGCAGGGCCTGTCTCTGGAAACACCATATATTTT
14,-,once,TRBV6-5,TRBJ2-7,CASRQGRLSYEQYF,TGTGCCAGCAGACAGGGACGGCTCTCCTACGAGCAGTACTTC
15,TRBD1,-,TRBV6-1,TRBJ1-5,CASSEGQGMSQPQHF,TGTGCCAGCAGTGAAGGACAGGGGATGAGTCAGCCCCAGCATTTT